This T cell receptor beta chain appears in the sequencing data of a study of blood T cell repertoires in COVID-19. Study summary: The samples span acute and convalescent COVID-19 from the United States, Italy and Spain.

Original data processing: Amplification of reference gene primers was used by the study to estimate nucleated cell counts. The method was immunoSEQ multiplex PCR; TCRdb's version includes in-frame clones alone and lacks a portion of them. V, J and clone size were drawn from that table, and D and trimming were deduced from the DNA. This table holds roughly 150,000 clones, about 83% found once. Germline values: CDR1 LNHDA, CDR2 SQIVND (reference sequence). The CDR3 extends over 15 amino acids. V shed 5 bases, J shed 0 bases, and the junction held 6 bases outside the gene matches. Source material: peripheral blood. The chain recombines TRBV19 with TRBJ2-7; 8 positions agree with TRBD2. The receptor's source is a human donor in a cohort sampled during active COVID-19. The CDR3 sequence: CASSSRGGYSYEQYF. CDR3 sequence (DNA): TGTGCCAGTAGTTCCCGCGGGGGGTACTCCTACGAGCAGTACTTC. The variable domain in full, completed from reference TRBV19 and TRBJ2-7, reads DGGITQSPKYLFRKEGQNVTLSCEQNLNHDAMYWYRQDPGQGLRLIYYSQIVNDFQKGDIAEGYSVSREKKESFPLTVTSAQKNPTAFYLCASSSRGGYSYEQYFGPGTRLTVT.